This TCR beta chain is drawn from a study of blood T cells in healthy people across ages. General study findings and limits: It was not possible, with unsorted PBMCs, to conclusively compare naive and antigen-experienced cells.

There are a few counts of this clonotype. What it recognizes is unknown. Alongside a J-beta primer mix, a sample-barcoded 5' primer served in a second PCR lasting roughly 7 to 12 cycles. Tags on each cDNA molecule came from a template-switch adaptor with 12 random nucleotides. TCRdb reprocessed the 5' RACE reads with MiXCR, giving one entry per CDR3 protein. Among roughly 930,000 distinct CDR3 sequences listed, around 48% were seen once. The specimen sequenced was blood. This receptor was identified in a man under 40 in good health.

CDR3 loop: CASSLGWGGYTF. CDR3 nucleotides: TGCGCCAGCAGCTTGGGATGGGGAGGCTACACCTTC. J is TRBJ1-2 and V is TRBV5-1; D unclear. Trimming removed 0 bases at V and 8 bases at J, with 8 bases between. Germline assignment: CDR1 SGHRS and CDR2 YFSETQ. This CDR3 contains 12 residues.